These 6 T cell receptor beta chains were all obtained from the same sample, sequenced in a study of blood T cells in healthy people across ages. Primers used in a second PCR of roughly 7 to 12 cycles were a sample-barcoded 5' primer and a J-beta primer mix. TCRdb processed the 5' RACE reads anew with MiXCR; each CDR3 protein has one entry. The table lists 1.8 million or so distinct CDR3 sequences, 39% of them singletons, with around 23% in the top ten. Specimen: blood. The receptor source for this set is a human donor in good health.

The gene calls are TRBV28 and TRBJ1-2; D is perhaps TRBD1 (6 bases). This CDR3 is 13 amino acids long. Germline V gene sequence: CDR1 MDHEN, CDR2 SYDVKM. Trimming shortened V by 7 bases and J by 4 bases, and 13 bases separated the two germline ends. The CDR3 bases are TGTGCCAGCAACGGGGGACATATCTATGGCTACACCTTC. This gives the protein CASNGGHIYGYTF.

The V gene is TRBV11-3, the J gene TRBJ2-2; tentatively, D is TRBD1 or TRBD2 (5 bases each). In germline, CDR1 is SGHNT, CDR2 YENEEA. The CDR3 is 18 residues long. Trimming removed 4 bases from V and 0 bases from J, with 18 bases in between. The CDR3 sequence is CASSSGGLWGPNTGELFF. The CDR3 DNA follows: TGTGCCAGCAGCTCGGGTGGACTCTGGGGCCCGAACACCGGGGAGCTGTTTTTT.

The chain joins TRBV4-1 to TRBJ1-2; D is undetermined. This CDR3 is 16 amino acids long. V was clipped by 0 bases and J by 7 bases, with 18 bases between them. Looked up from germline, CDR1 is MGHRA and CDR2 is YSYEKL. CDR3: CASSQDRAGFVSGYTF. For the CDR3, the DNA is TGCGCCAGCAGCCAAGACCGTGCAGGTTTCGTGAGTGGCTACACCTTC.

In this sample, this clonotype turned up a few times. CDR3 bases: TGCAGCGTTGAGGTTGGGCAGGGGCGACAGTACTTC. The encoded protein is CSVEVGQGRQYF. The chain has TRBV29-1 and TRBJ2-5, with a possible D match to TRBD1 (6 bases). There are 12 residues in the CDR3. V lost 3 bases and J lost 11, with 16 bases in between. The germline gives CDR1 SQVTM, CDR2 ANQGSEA.

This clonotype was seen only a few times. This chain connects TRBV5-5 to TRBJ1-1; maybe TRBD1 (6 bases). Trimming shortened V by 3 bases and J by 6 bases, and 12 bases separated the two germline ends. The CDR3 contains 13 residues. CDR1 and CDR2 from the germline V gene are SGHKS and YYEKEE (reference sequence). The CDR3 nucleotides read TGTGCCAGCAGCTACTTACAGGGAGCTGAAGCTTTCTTT. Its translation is CASSYLQGAEAFF.

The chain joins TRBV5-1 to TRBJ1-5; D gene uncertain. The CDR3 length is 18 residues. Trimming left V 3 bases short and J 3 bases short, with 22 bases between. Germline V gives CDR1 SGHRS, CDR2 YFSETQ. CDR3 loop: CASSSLPDPPNFNQPQHF. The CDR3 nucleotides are TGCGCCAGCAGCTCCCTTCCTGATCCACCTAATTTCAATCAGCCCCAGCATTTT.